This paragraph reports one T cell receptor beta chain. As originally analysed: For nucleated cells, counts were estimated from reference gene primer amplification. The table came from immunoSEQ multiplex PCR; TCRdb's copy has only in-frame clones and leaves some out. Clonal size and the V and J genes are those of that table, whereas D and trimming came from the DNA. Of more than 90,000 clones in the sample, approximately 89% were seen once. The source of the sample is a study of blood T cell repertoires in COVID-19. There are 16 residues in the CDR3. In germline, CDR1 is LNHDA, CDR2 SQIVND (reference sequence). The J segment lost 1 base and the V segment lost 8 bases, leaving 12 bases of the junction unmatched.

This sequence originates from a young woman with acute or convalescent COVID-19. The rearrangement links TRBV19 to TRBJ1-1; 8 bases fit TRBD1. Input material: peripheral blood. The CDR3 DNA follows: TGTGCCAGTTCCCTTTTAACCGGGACAGGGAACACTGAAGCTTTCTTT. It specifies CASSLLTGTGNTEAFF.